Below, 14 T cell receptor beta chains from the same sample are listed, as sequenced in a study of T cell changes during pregnancy in multiple sclerosis. The assay was immunoSEQ multiplex PCR, and TCRdb's table has in-frame clones only and misses some. The sample has about 89,000 clones, just under 95% seen once. The sample consisted of peripheral blood, taken in the third trimester of pregnancy. These receptors all come from a female donor with multiple sclerosis, enrolled in a pregnancy study.

This rearrangement joins TRBV7-2 to TRBJ2-1; no reliable D call. Trimming took 0 bases from V and 9 from J, leaving 6 bases between them. This CDR3 is built from 12 residues. Germline loops: CDR1 SGHTA, CDR2 FQGNSA. The CDR3 bases are TGTGCCAGCAGCTTAGCGCGTATTGAGCAGTTCTTC. It yields the protein CASSLARIEQFF.

The rearrangement uses TRBV29-1 and TRBJ2-7; 15 nucleotides align to TRBD2. The CDR3 is made up of 16 amino acids. After removal of 0 bases from V and 6 bases from J, the junction contained 6 bases not matched to a gene. Germline loops: CDR1 SQVTM, CDR2 ANQGSEA. CDR3 sequence: CSVEDLGLAGGFEQYF. CDR3 bases: TGCAGCGTTGAAGATCTGGGACTAGCGGGAGGTTTCGAGCAGTACTTC.

The CDR3 loop is CASSPGLSQGFPRAQHF. CDR3 coding DNA: TGTGCCAGCAGCCCAGGCTTAAGTCAGGGATTCCCTCGGGCCCAGCATTTT. The chain uses TRBV7-2 and TRBJ1-5, with a tentative D call TRBD1 (5 bases). V lost 5 bases to trimming and J lost 11 bases, with 28 bases between them. CDR1 and CDR2 from the germline V gene are SGHTA and FQGNSA. This CDR3 comprises 17 residues. Supplemented by reference TRBV7-2 and TRBJ1-5, the full variable domain reads GAGVSQSPSNKVTEKGKDVELRCDPISGHTALYWYRQSLGQGLEFLIYFQGNSAPDKSGLPSDRFSAERTGGSVSTLTIQRTQQEDSAVYLCASSPGLSQGFPRAQHFGDGTRLSIL.

This chain joins TRBV5-4 and TRBJ2-1, with no clear D. V lost 4 bases, J lost 0 bases, and 8 bases lay in between. Germline loops: CDR1 SGHNT, CDR2 YYREEE (reference sequence). This CDR3 has 14 residues. CDR3 in DNA: TGTGCCAGCAGCCCAGGTAGCTCCTACAATGAGCAGTTCTTC. Translated: CASSPGSSYNEQFF.

V usage is TRBV15 and J usage is TRBJ1-5; D is ambiguous. V was shortened by 1 base and J by 1 base, with 8 bases between the two germline ends. The CDR3 loop spans 15 amino acids. The germline gives CDR1 LNHNV, CDR2 YYDKDF (reference sequence). In nucleotides, the CDR3 is TGTGCCACCAGCAGAGCCGGTAGCAGCAATCAGCCCCAGCATTTT. Translated: CATSRAGSSNQPQHF. The entire variable domain, with the rest obtained from reference TRBV15 and TRBJ1-5, is as follows: DAMVIQNPRYQVTQFGKPVTLSCSQTLNHNVMYWYQQKSSQAPKLLFHYYDKDFNNEADTPDNFQSRRPNTSFCFLDIRSPGLGDTAMYLCATSRAGSSNQPQHFGDGTRLSIL.

V is TRBV5-1 and J is TRBJ2-7; 11 positions match TRBD2. This CDR3 contains 15 residues. J lost 4 bases, V lost 3 bases, and 6 bases had no gene match. Germline V gives CDR1 SGHRS, CDR2 YFSETQ. The CDR3 sequence: CASSSFRLAGYEQYF. CDR3 coding DNA: TGCGCCAGCAGCTCTTTCCGACTAGCGGGGTACGAGCAGTACTTC.

The rearrangement links TRBV2 to TRBJ2-7, with a possible D match to TRBD2 (6 bases). The germline CDR1 and CDR2 sequences are SNHLY and FYNNEI. Trimming left V 6 bases short and J 2 bases short, with 11 bases between. CDR3 length equals 13 residues. This chain's CDR3 is CASREGLTYEQYF. In DNA form, the CDR3 reads TGTGCCAGCAGGGAGGGACTGACCTACGAGCAGTACTTC.

CDR3 sequence reads: CASSSRTAYQAFF. For the CDR3, the DNA is TGTGCCAGCAGCTCCAGGACAGCGTACCAAGCTTTCTTT. This chain connects TRBV11-1 to TRBJ1-1; perhaps TRBD1 as D (6 bases). CDR3 length: 13 residues. Between the trimmed V and J ends, which lost 4 bases and 9 bases, there was a span of 15 bases. Germline CDR1 SGHAT, CDR2 FQDESV (reference sequence).

This rearrangement joins TRBV19 to TRBJ1-2; 7 positions match TRBD1. CDR1 is LNHDA and CDR2 is SQIVND in the germline V gene (reference sequence). Trimming took 3 bases from V and 2 from J; bases not matched to a gene: 6. The CDR3 length is 15 residues. This CDR3 is CASSITGTVNYGYTF. CDR3 DNA sequence: TGTGCCAGTAGTATCACCGGGACAGTAAACTATGGCTACACCTTC.

This clone was detected only once. The J gene is TRBJ2-7, the V gene TRBV6-1; 9 bases map to TRBD1. Germline V CDR1 and CDR2: MNHNS, SASEGT. The J segment lost 5 bases and the V segment lost 4 bases, leaving 9 bases of the junction unmatched. The CDR3 consists of 15 residues. CDR3 DNA: TGTGCCAGCAGTGCCCGGGACAGGGTCAATCACGAGCAGTACTTC. Protein sequence: CASSARDRVNHEQYF.

This chain uses TRBV6-5 with TRBJ2-1; 12 bases map to TRBD2. The CDR3 runs 15 residues. Germline lookup yields CDR1 MNHEY and CDR2 SVGAGI. The V segment lost 6 bases and the J segment 9 bases; nucleotides outside the gene matches: 9. In DNA, the CDR3 is TGTGCCAGCAGCCTACTAGCGGGAGGCGGACCTGAGCAGTTCTTC. Its translation is CASSLLAGGGPEQFF.

This sequence joins TRBV7-9 and TRBJ2-2, with D perhaps TRBD2 (6 bases). Trimming cost V 5 bases and J 9 bases, with 19 bases left between them. This CDR3 contains 15 residues. In germline, CDR1 is SEHNR, CDR2 FQNEAQ (reference sequence). CDR3 region: CASSQLATLGWELFF. In DNA form, the CDR3 reads TGTGCCAGCAGCCAACTAGCTACCCTTGGGTGGGAGCTGTTTTTT.

The chain has TRBV28 and TRBJ2-3, with 9 bases matching TRBD2. CDR3 length: 17 amino acids. V was pared by 3 bases and J by 0 bases, with 7 bases of the junction left unmatched. CDR1 and CDR2 (germline): MDHEN, SYDVKM. The CDR3 DNA is TGTGCCAGCAGTTTTGTAGCTAGCGGGACTAGCACAGATACGCAGTATTTT. Translated: CASSFVASGTSTDTQYF.

This sequence joins TRBV6-6 and TRBJ1-2, with a weak D call TRBD1 (6 bases). Germline values: CDR1 MNHNY, CDR2 SVGAGI (reference sequence). The CDR3 extends over 15 amino acids. Trimming left V 0 bases short and J 8 bases short, with 16 bases between. This chain's CDR3 is CASSYSSRTQGGYTF. In DNA, the CDR3 is TGTGCCAGCAGTTACTCTTCACGGACCCAGGGGGGCTACACCTTC.